Sequencing of this T cell receptor (beta chain) was carried out in a study of T cells in Graves' hyperthyroidism and ophthalmopathy. The study excluded patients with uncontrolled infection, other autoimmune disease, pregnancy or lactation. Based on clinical symptoms, serum thyroxine and TRAb, thyroid ultrasound and orbital computed tomography, diagnoses were reached. Study-wide results and caveats: Separating ophthalmopathy from stable hyperthyroidism was achieved by a 13 V-J model. Most thyroid clonotypes with frequency above 0.001 were detected in blood.

The germline gives CDR1 LGHDT, CDR2 YNNKEL (reference sequence). The CDR3 is made up of 15 amino acids. Amplification of TCR beta CDR3 regions was performed using RNA transcripts as template. Using the HTBI primer set, a first-round RT-PCR was run on the TCR CDR3. TCRdb re-analysed the multiplex PCR reads in MiXCR, keeping a single row per CDR3 protein. The top ten hold around 13% of the sample, which has 400,000 to 500,000 distinct CDR3 sequences, about 15% seen once. With respect to this clonotype: Its antigen is not known. A much larger clone differs by one base, so this may be a read error.

This clonotype was sampled from a man younger than 35 with Graves' ophthalmopathy. This chain connects TRBV3-1 to TRBJ2-7; tentative D call: TRBD2 (6 bases). Sequencing was done on a sample of blood. As DNA, the CDR3 is TGTACCAGCAGCCAAACGGGAGCGCCCCCCTACGAGCAGTACTTC. It translates to CTSSQTGAPPYEQYF.